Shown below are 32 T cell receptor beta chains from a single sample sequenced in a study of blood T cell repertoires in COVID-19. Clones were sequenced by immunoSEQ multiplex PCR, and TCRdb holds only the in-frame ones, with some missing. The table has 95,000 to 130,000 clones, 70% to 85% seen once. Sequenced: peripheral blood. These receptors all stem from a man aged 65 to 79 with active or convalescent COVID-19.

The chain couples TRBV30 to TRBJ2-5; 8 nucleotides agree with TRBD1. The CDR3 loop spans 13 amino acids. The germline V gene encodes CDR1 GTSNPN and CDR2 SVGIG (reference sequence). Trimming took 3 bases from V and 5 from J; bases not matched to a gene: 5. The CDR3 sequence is CAWSGQGGETQYF. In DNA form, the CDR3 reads TGTGCCTGGAGCGGACAGGGCGGGGAGACCCAGTACTTC. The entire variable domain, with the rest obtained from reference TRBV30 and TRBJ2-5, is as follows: SQTIHQWPATLVQPVGSPLSLECTVEGTSNPNLYWYRQAAGRGLQLLFYSVGIGQISSEVPQNLSASRPQDRQFILSSKKLLLSDSGFYLCAWSGQGGETQYFGPGTRLLVL.

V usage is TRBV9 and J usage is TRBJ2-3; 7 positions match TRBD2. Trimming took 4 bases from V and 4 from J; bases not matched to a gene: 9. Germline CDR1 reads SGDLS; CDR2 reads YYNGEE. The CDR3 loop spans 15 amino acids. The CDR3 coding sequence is TGTGCCAGCAGCCCCCAGGGCGGGAGCTCAGATACGCAGTATTTT. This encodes CASSPQGGSSDTQYF.

The chain's CDR3 is CASSPMTGGTEAFF. In nucleotides, the CDR3 is TGTGCCAGCAGCCCTATGACAGGGGGCACTGAAGCTTTCTTT. The chain employs TRBV3-1 (or the pseudogene TRBV3-2) and TRBJ1-1; TRBD1 aligns across 9 bases. Germline-derived CDR1 and CDR2 are LGHDT and YNNKEL (reference sequence). V lost 4 bases and J lost 4; bases outside the gene matches: 4. The CDR3 extends over 14 amino acids.

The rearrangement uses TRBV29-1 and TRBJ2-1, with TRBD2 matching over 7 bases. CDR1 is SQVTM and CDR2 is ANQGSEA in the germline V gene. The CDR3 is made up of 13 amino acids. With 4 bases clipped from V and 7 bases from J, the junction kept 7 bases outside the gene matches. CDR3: CSVVSRTRNEQFF. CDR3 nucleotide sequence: TGCAGCGTTGTCAGTAGGACTAGGAATGAGCAGTTCTTC.

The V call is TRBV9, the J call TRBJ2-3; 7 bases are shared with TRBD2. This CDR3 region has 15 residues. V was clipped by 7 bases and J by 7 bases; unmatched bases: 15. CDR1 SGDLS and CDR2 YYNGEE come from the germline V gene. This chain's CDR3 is CASGGGGDPRNTQYF. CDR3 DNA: TGTGCCAGCGGAGGTGGGGGGGACCCTCGAAATACGCAGTATTTT.

The CDR3, as DNA: TGTGCCAGCAGTTACTCGTTCGGGGTTTCGGGCAATGAGCAGTTCTTC. It yields the protein CASSYSFGVSGNEQFF. J is TRBJ2-1 and V is TRBV6-5, with TRBD2 as a possible D gene (5 bases). The ends were cut back, 0 bases at V and 6 bases at J, with 15 bases in the middle. CDR3 length: 16 residues. The germline V gene has CDR1 MNHEY and CDR2 SVGAGI.

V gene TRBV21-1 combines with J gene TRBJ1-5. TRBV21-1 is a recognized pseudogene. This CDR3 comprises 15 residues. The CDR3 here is CASRDWCSENQPQHF. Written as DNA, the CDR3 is TGTGCCAGCAGAGATTGGTGTTCTGAGAATCAGCCCCAGCATTTT.

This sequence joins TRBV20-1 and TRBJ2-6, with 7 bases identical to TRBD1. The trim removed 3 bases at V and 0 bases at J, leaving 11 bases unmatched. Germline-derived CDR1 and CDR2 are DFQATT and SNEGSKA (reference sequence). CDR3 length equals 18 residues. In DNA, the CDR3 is TGCAGTGCTAGTGGAGGACAGGCCGGAAGCTCTGGGGCCAACGTCCTGACTTTC. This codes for CSASGGQAGSSGANVLTF.

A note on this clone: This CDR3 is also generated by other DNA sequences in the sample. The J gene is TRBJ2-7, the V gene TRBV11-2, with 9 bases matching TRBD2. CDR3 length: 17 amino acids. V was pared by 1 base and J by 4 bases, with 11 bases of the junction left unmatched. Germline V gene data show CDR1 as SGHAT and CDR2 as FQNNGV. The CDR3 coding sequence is TGTGCCAGCAGCTTAGGTGGTCGGGCGGGGGGGTCGTACGAGCAGTACTTC. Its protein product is CASSLGGRAGGSYEQYF.

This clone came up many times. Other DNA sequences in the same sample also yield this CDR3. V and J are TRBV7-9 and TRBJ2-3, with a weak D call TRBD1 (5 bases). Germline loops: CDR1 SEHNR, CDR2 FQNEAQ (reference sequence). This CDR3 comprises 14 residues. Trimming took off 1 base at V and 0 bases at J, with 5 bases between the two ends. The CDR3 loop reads CASSLEGSTDTQYF. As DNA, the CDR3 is TGTGCCAGCAGCTTAGAGGGGAGCACAGATACGCAGTATTTT.

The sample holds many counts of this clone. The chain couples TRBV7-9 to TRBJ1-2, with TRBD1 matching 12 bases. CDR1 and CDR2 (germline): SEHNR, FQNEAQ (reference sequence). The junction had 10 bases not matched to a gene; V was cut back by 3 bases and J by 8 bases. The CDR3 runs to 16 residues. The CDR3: CASSLGQGAGAGGYTF. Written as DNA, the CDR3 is TGTGCCAGCAGCTTGGGACAGGGGGCCGGAGCCGGCGGCTACACCTTC. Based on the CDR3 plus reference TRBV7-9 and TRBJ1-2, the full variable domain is DTGVSQNPRHKITKRGQNVTFRCDPISEHNRLYWYRQTLGQGPEFLTYFQNEAQLEKSRLLSDRFSAERPKGSFSTLEIQRTEQGDSAMYLCASSLGQGAGAGGYTFGSGTRLTVV.

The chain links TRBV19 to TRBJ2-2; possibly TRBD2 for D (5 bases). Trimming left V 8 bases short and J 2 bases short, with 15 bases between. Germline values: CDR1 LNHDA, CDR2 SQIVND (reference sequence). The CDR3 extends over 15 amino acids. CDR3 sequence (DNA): TGTGCCAGTTCCTGGACTGGCCCAAACACCGGGGAGCTGTTTTTT. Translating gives CASSWTGPNTGELFF.

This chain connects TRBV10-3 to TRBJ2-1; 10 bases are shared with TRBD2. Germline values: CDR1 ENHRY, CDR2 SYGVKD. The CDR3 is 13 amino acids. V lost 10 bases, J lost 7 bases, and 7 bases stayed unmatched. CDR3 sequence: CANLAGVENEQFF. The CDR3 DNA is TGTGCCAACCTAGCGGGGGTGGAGAATGAGCAGTTCTTC.

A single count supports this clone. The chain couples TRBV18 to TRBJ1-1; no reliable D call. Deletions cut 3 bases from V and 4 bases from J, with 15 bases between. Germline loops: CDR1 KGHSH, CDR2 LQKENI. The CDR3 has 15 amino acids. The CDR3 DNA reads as TGTGCCAGCTCACCGCTTTCCGAGGGATCCACTGAAGCTTTCTTT. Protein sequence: CASSPLSEGSTEAFF.

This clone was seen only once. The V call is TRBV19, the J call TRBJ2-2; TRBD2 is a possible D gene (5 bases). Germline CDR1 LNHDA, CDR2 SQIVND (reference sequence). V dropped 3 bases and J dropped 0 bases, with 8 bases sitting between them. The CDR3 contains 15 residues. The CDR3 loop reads CASSIGDSNTGELFF. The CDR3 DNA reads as TGTGCCAGTAGTATCGGGGATTCGAACACCGGGGAGCTGTTTTTT. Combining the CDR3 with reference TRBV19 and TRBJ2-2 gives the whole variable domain DGGITQSPKYLFRKEGQNVTLSCEQNLNHDAMYWYRQDPGQGLRLIYYSQIVNDFQKGDIAEGYSVSREKKESFPLTVTSAQKNPTAFYLCASSIGDSNTGELFFGEGSRLTVL.

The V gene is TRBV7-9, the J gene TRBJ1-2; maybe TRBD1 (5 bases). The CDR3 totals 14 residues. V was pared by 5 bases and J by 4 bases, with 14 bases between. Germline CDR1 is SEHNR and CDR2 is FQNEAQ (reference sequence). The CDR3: CASSLETDFYGYTF. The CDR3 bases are TGTGCCAGCAGCCTCGAGACAGATTTCTATGGCTACACCTTC.

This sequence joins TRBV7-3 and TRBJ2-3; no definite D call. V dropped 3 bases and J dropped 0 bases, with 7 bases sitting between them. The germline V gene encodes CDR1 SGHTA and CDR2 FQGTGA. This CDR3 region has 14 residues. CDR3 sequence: CASSLGRSTDTQYF. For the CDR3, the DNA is TGTGCCAGCAGCTTGGGCCGGAGCACAGATACGCAGTATTTT.

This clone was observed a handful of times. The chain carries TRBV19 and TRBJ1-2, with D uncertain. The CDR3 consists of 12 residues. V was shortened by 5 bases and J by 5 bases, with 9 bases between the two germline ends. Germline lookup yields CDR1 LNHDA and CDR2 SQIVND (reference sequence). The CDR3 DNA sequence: TGTGCCAGTAGTCCGAGGAGTTATGGCTACACCTTC. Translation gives CASSPRSYGYTF.

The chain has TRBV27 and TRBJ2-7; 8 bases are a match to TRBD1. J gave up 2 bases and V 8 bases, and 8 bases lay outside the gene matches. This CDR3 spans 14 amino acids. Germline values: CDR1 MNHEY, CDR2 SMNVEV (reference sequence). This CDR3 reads CASRITQGAYEQYF. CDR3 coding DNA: TGTGCCAGCCGCATAACACAGGGGGCCTACGAGCAGTACTTC.

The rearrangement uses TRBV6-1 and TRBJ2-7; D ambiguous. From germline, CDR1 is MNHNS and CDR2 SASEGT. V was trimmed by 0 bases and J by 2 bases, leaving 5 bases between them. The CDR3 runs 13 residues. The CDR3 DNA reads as TGTGCCAGCAGTGAAGCGCCGGCCTACGAGCAGTACTTC. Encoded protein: CASSEAPAYEQYF.

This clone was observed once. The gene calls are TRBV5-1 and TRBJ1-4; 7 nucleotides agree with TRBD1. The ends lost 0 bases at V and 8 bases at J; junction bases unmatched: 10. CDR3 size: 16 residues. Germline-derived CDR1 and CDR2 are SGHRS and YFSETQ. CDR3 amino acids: CASSLGFRDSLEKLFF. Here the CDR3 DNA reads TGCGCCAGCAGCTTGGGTTTCCGGGACAGCTTGGAAAAACTGTTTTTT.

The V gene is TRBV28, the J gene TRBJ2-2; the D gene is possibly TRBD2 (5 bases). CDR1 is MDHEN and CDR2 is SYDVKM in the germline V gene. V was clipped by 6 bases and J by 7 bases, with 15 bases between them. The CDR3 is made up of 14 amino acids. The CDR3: CASRVSGFVGELFF. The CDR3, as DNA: TGTGCCAGCAGAGTAAGCGGATTCGTCGGGGAGCTGTTTTTT.

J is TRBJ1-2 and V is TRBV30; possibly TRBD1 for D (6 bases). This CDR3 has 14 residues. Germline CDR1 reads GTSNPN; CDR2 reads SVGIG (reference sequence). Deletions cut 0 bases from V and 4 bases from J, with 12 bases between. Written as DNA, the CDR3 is TGTGCCTGGAGTGTACTTCAGGGGACCTATGGCTACACCTTC. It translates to CAWSVLQGTYGYTF.

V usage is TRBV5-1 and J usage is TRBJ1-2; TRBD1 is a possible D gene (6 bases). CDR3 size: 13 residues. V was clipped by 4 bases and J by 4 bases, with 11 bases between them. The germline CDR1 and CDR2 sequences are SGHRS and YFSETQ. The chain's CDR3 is CASSPGQTYGYTF. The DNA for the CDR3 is TGCGCCAGCAGCCCAGGACAGACCTATGGCTACACCTTC.

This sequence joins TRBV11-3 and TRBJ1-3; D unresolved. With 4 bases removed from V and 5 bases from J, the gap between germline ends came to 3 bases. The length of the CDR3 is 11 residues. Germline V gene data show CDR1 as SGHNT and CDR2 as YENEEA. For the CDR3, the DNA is TGTGCCAGCAGCTCAAGAAACACCATATATTTT. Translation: CASSSRNTIYF.

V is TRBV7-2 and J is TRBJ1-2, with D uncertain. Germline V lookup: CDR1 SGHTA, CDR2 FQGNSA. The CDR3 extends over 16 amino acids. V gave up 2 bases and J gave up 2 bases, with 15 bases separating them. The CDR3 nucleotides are TGTGCCAGCAGCTTATCAACGCCGGGGTCCAACTATGGCTACACCTTC. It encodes CASSLSTPGSNYGYTF.

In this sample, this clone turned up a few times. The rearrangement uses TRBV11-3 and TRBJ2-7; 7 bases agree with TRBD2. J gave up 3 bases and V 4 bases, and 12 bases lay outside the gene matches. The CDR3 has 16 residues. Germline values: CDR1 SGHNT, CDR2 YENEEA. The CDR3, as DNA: TGTGCCAGCAGCTCTGCCCCGAGCGGGGTGGACTACGAGCAGTACTTC. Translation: CASSSAPSGVDYEQYF.

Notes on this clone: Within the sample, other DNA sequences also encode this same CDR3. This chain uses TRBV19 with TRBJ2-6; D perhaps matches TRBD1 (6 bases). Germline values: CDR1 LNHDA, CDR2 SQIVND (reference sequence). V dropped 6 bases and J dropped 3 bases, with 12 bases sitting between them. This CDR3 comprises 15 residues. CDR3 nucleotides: TGTGCCAGTAGAAGACAGGTGTATGGGGCCAACGTCCTGACTTTC. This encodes CASRRQVYGANVLTF.

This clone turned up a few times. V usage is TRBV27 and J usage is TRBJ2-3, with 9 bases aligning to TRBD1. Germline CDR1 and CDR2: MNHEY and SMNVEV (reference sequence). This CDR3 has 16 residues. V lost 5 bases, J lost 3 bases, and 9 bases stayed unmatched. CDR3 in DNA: TGTGCCAGCAGTCCCGCCGGGACAGGGAGGACAGATACGCAGTATTTT. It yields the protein CASSPAGTGRTDTQYF.

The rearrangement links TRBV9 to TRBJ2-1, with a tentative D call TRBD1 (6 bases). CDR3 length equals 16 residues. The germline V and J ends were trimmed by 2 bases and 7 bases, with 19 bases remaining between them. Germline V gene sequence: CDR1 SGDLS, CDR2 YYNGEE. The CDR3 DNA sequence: TGTGCCAGCAGCGTTACTCCCTCTATTGACAGGAATGAGCAGTTCTTC. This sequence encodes CASSVTPSIDRNEQFF.

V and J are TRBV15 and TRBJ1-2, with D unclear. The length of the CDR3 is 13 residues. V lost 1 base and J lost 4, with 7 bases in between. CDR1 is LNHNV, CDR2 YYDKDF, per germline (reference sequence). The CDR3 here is CATSRGHIYGYTF. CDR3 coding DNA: TGTGCCACCAGCAGAGGTCACATCTATGGCTACACCTTC.

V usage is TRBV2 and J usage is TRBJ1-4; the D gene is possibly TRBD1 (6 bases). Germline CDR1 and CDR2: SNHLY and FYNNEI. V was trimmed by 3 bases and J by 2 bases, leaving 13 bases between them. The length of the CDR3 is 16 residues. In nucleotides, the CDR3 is TGTGCCAGCAGTGAGGGAGGGACACCGACTAATGAAAAACTGTTTTTT. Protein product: CASSEGGTPTNEKLFF.